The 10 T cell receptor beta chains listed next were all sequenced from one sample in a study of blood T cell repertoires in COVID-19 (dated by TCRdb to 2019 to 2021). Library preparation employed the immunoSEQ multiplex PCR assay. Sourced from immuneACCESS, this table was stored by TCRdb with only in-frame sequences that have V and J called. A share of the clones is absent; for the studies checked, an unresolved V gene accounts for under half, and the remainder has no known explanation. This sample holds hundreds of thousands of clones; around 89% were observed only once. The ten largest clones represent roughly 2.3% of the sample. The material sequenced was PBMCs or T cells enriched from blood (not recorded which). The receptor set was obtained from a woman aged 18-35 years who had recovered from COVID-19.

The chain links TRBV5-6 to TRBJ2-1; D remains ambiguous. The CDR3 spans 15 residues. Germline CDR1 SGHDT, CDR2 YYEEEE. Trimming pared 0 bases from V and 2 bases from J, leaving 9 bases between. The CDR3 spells CASSLEAGAYNEQFF. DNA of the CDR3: TGTGCCAGCAGCTTGGAGGCCGGAGCCTACAATGAGCAGTTCTTC.

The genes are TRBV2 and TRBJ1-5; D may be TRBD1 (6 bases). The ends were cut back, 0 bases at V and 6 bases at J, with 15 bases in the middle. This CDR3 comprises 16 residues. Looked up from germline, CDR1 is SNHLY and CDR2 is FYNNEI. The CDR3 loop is CASSEAGGALPQPQHF. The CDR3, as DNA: TGTGCCAGCAGTGAAGCGGGGGGGGCCCTCCCTCAGCCCCAGCATTTT.

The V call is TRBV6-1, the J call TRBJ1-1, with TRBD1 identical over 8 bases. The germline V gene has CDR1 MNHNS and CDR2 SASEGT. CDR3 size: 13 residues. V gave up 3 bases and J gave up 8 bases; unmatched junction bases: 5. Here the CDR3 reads CASSETGVGEAFF. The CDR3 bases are TGTGCCAGCAGTGAGACAGGGGTGGGAGAAGCTTTCTTT.

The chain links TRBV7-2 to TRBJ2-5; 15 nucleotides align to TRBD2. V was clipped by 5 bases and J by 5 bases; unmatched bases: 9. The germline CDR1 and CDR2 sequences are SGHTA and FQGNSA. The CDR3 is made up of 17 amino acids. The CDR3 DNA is TGTGCCAGCAGCCCCAGGACTAGCGGGGGGGCCCGGGAGACCCAGTACTTC. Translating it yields CASSPRTSGGARETQYF.

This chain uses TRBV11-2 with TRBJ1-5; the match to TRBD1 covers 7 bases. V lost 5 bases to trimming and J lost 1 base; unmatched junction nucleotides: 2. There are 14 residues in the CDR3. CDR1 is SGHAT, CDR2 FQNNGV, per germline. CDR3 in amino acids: CASSRDSSNQPQHF. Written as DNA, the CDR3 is TGTGCCAGCAGCAGGGACAGCAGCAATCAGCCCCAGCATTTT.

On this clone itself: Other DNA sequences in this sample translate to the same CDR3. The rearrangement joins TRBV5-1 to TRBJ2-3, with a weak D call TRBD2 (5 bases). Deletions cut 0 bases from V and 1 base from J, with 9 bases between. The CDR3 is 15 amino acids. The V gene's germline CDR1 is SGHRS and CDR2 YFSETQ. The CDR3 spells CASSLGAGGTDTQYF. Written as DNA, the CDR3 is TGCGCCAGCAGCTTGGGTGCCGGGGGCACAGATACGCAGTATTTT.

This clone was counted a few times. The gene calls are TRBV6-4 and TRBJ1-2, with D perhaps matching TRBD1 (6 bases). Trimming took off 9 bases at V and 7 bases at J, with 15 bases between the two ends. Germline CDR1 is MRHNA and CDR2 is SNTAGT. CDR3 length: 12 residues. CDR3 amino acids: CARMRGHSGYTF. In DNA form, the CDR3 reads TGTGCCAGGATGAGGGGACACTCTGGCTACACCTTC.

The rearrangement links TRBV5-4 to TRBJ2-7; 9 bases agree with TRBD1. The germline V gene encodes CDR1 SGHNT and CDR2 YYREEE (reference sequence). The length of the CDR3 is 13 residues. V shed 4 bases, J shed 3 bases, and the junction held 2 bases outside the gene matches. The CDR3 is CASSRDRDYEQYF. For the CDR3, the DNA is TGTGCCAGCAGCCGGGACAGGGACTACGAGCAGTACTTC.

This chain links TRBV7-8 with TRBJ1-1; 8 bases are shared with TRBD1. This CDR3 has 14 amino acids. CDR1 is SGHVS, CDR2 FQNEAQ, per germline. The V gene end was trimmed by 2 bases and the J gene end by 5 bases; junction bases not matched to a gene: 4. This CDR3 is CASSLPTGETEAFF. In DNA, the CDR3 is TGTGCCAGCAGCTTACCGACAGGGGAAACTGAAGCTTTCTTT.

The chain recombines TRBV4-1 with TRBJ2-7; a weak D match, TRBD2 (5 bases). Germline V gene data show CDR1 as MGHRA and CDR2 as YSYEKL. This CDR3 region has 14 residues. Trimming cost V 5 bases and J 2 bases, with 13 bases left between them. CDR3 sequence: CASSSPGKTYEQYF. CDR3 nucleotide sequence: TGCGCCAGCAGCTCACCGGGAAAAACCTACGAGCAGTACTTC.